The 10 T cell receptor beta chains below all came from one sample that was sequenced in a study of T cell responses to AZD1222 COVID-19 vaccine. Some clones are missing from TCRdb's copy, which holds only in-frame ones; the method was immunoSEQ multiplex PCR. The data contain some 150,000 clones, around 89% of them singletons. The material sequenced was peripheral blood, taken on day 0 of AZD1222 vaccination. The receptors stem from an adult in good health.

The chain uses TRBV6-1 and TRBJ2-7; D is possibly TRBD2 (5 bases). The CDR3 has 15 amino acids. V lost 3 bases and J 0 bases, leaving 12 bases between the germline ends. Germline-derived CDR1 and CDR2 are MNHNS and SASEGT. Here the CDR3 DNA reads TGTGCCAGCAGTGACCGGGGTCGCCTCTCCTACGAGCAGTACTTC. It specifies CASSDRGRLSYEQYF.

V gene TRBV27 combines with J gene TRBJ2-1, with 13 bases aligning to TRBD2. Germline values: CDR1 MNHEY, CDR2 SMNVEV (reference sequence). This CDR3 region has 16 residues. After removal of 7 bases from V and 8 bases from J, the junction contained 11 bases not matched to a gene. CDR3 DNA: TGTGCCAGCAAACTAGCGGGAGGGCCGGATCATTATGAGCAGTTCTTC. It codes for CASKLAGGPDHYEQFF.

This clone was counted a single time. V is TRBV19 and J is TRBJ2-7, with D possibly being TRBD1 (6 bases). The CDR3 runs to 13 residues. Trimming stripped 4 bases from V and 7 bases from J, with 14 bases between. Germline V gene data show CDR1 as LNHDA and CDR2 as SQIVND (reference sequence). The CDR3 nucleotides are TGTGCCAGTAGTAAGGACAGCGGAAGGGAGCAGTACTTC. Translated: CASSKDSGREQYF.

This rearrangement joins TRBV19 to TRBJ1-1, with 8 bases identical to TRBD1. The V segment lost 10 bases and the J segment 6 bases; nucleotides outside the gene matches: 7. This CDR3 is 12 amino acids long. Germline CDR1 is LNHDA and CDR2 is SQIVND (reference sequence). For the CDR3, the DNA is TGTGCCACCCGACAGGGGTCCGCTGAAGCTTTCTTT. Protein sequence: CATRQGSAEAFF.

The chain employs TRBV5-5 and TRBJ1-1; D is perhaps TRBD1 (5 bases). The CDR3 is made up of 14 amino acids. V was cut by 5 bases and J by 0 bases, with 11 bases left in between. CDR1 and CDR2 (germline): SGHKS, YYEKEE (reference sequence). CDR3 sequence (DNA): TGTGCCAGCAGAGAGGGACGGTTGAACACTGAAGCTTTCTTT. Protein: CASREGRLNTEAFF.

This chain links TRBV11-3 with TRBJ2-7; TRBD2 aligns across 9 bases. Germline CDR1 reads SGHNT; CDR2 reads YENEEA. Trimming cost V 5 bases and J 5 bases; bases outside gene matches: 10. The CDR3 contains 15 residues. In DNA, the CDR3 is TGTGCCAGCAGCCAAGCCGCGGGAGGGGGGGACGAGCAGTACTTC. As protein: CASSQAAGGGDEQYF. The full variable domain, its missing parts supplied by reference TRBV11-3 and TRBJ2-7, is EAGVVQSPRYKIIEKKQPVAFWCNPISGHNTLYWYLQNLGQGPELLIRYENEEAVDDSQLPKDRFSAERLKGVDSTLKIQPAELGDSAVYLCASSQAAGGGDEQYFGPGTRLTVT.

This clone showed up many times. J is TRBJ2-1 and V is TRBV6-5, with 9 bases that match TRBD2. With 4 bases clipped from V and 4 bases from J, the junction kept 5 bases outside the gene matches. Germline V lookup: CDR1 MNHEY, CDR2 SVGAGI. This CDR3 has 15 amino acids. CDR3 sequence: CASSLTSGDYNEQFF. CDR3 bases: TGTGCCAGCAGTTTGACTAGCGGCGATTACAATGAGCAGTTCTTC.

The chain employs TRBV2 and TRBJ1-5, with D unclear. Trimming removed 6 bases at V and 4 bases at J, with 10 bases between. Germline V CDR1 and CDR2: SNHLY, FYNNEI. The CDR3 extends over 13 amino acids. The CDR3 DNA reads TGTGCCAGCAGCGCCGACCGAAATCAGCCCCAGCATTTT. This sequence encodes CASSADRNQPQHF.

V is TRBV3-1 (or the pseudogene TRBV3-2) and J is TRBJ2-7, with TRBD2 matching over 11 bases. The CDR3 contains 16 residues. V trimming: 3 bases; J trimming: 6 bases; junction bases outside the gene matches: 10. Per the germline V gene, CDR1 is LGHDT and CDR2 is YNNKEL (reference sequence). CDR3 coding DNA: TGTGCCAGCAGCCAGAAACATAGCGGGAGGGCCGGCGAGCAGTACTTC. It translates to CASSQKHSGRAGEQYF.

CDR3 nucleotides: TGTGCTAGTGGTCAATACAATGAGCAGTTCTTC. Translating gives CASGQYNEQFF. The V call is TRBV12-5, the J call TRBJ2-1, with D uncertain. The V and J ends lost 5 bases and 4 bases respectively, with 3 bases between them. The CDR3 runs 11 residues. Germline lookup yields CDR1 LGHNT and CDR2 FRNRAP.